These 21 T cell receptor beta chains came from one sample sequenced in a study of blood T cells in healthy people across ages. It was with a sample-barcoded 5' primer and a J-beta primer mix that a second PCR of roughly 7 to 12 cycles was run. In TCRdb, the 5' RACE reads were re-called with MiXCR into one record per CDR3 protein. Of 790,000 or so distinct CDR3 sequences listed, about half are singletons. What was sequenced was blood. All receptors derive from a man older than 75 in good health.

The chain joins TRBV5-6 to TRBJ2-5; 9 bases align to TRBD1. Per the germline V gene, CDR1 is SGHDT and CDR2 is YYEEEE. The CDR3 runs 15 residues. The V gene end was trimmed by 5 bases and the J gene end by 5 bases; junction bases not matched to a gene: 10. CDR3 sequence (DNA): TGTGCCAGCAGTGAAGGACAGGGGATTCCGGAGACCCAGTACTTC. Translated: CASSEGQGIPETQYF.

This clonotype has more than one count but fewer than ten. The V call is TRBV7-3, the J call TRBJ2-7, with D possibly TRBD2 on 5 matching bases. The CDR3 covers 13 residues. CDR1 and CDR2 from the germline V gene are SGHTA and FQGTGA. The V and J ends lost 4 bases and 6 bases respectively, with 13 bases between them. The DNA for the CDR3 is TGTGCCAGCAGCTCTACTAGGCTGGCCGAGCAGTACTTC. It is translated as CASSSTRLAEQYF. The full variable domain, in which reference TRBV7-3 and TRBJ2-7 provide the parts outside the CDR3, is GAGVSQTPSNKVTEKGKYVELRCDPISGHTALYWYRQSLGQGPEFLIYFQGTGAADDSGLPNDRFFAVRPEGSVSTLKIQRTERGDSAVYLCASSSTRLAEQYFGPGTRLTVT.

The sample holds a few counts of this clonotype. The CDR3 spells CSATDPSGSYNEQFF. In DNA form, the CDR3 reads TGCAGTGCTACCGATCCTAGCGGGTCCTACAATGAGCAGTTCTTC. The rearrangement links TRBV20-1 to TRBJ2-1; 8 nucleotides align to TRBD2. This CDR3 contains 15 residues. V gave up 4 bases and J gave up 1 base; unmatched junction bases: 6. Germline CDR1 DFQATT, CDR2 SNEGSKA (reference sequence).

This sequence joins TRBV6-6 and TRBJ1-1; D is uncertain. The CDR3 has 13 amino acids. Trimming pared 5 bases from V and 3 bases from J, leaving 10 bases between. Per the germline V gene, CDR1 is MNHNY and CDR2 is SVGAGI (reference sequence). The CDR3 spells CASSIGRDTEAFF. The CDR3 bases are TGTGCCAGCAGTATCGGACGGGACACTGAAGCTTTCTTT.

In this sample, this clonotype turned up a few times. The rearrangement uses TRBV6-2 or TRBV6-3 and TRBJ2-5; TRBD1 matches 11 bases. Losses at the gene ends were 7 bases for V and 11 bases for J; bases not matched to a gene: 21. CDR1 and CDR2 from the germline V gene are MNHEY and SVGEGT. This CDR3 is 17 amino acids long. CDR3 loop: CASTAASRTGGRAEQYF. DNA of the CDR3: TGTGCCAGCACCGCAGCTAGTCGGACAGGGGGCCGCGCTGAGCAGTACTTC.

The V gene is TRBV12-3 or TRBV12-4, the J gene TRBJ2-7; D gene unclear. The end of the DNA aligns better with TRBJ2-5, so the J call may be wrong. The CDR3 loop spans 17 amino acids. The chain's CDR3 is CASSPLALGLGRETQYF. The CDR3 DNA reads as TGTGCCAGCAGTCCCTTGGCATTAGGGTTAGGTCGGGAGACCCAGTACTTC.

V gene TRBV7-9 combines with J gene TRBJ1-4; 9 bases are shared with TRBD1. The CDR3 contains 19 residues. V was clipped by 5 bases and J by 6 bases; unmatched bases: 19. CDR1 and CDR2 (germline): SEHNR, FQNEAQ (reference sequence). CDR3 in amino acids: CASSPTPGTGYQQDEKLFF. The CDR3 DNA reads TGTGCCAGCAGCCCGACCCCCGGGACAGGGTACCAACAGGATGAAAAACTGTTTTTT.

This chain connects TRBV7-2 to TRBJ2-5; 14 nucleotides agree with TRBD2. The germline V gene has CDR1 SGHTA and CDR2 FQGNSA. CDR3 length: 14 amino acids. The V and J ends lost 4 bases and 11 bases, in that order; junction bases with no gene match: 6. The CDR3 sequence: CASSSLGLAGVQYF. For the CDR3, the DNA is TGTGCCAGCAGCTCCTTGGGACTAGCGGGAGTTCAGTACTTC.

A few counts support this clonotype. Being one base from a much bigger clone, this may be a read error. This rearrangement joins TRBV29-1 to TRBJ2-7; perhaps TRBD1 as D (5 bases). The germline V gene encodes CDR1 SQVTM and CDR2 ANQGSEA. This CDR3 has 14 residues. V was trimmed by 3 bases and J by 7 bases, leaving 19 bases between them. CDR3 coding DNA: TGCAGCGTTGACATCTTCGCGGCGGACAATGAGCAGTACTTC. This translates into CSVDIFAADNEQYF.

This clonotype was recorded a few times. The CDR3 reads CSARDGTGGPDTQYF. As DNA, the CDR3 is TGCAGTGCTAGAGATGGGACGGGAGGGCCAGATACGCAGTATTTT. The rearrangement uses TRBV20-1 and TRBJ2-3, with TRBD2 identical over 8 bases. Trimming removed 0 bases from V and 4 bases from J; junction bases left unmatched: 6. This CDR3 is built from 15 residues. The germline gives CDR1 DFQATT, CDR2 SNEGSKA (reference sequence).

The table lists this clonotype with a few counts. This chain uses TRBV6-5 with TRBJ1-1; perhaps TRBD1 as D (5 bases). Germline V gene data show CDR1 as MNHEY and CDR2 as SVGAGI. The CDR3 runs 12 residues. V lost 0 bases, J lost 10 bases, and 9 bases lay in between. CDR3 residues: CASSYSGDAAFF. Written as DNA, the CDR3 is TGTGCCAGCAGTTACTCAGGGGACGCAGCTTTCTTT.

The chain is built from TRBV7-2 and TRBJ2-7; D unresolved. The end of the DNA aligns better with TRBJ2-5, so the J call may be wrong. CDR1 and CDR2 (germline): SGHTA, FQGNSA. The CDR3 covers 14 residues. CDR3 amino acids: CASSAAWAVETQYF. The CDR3 DNA is TGTGCCAGCAGCGCCGCATGGGCAGTGGAGACCCAGTACTTC.

This chain connects TRBV9 to TRBJ1-1, with a possible D match to TRBD1 (5 bases). Germline lookup yields CDR1 SGDLS and CDR2 YYNGEE. Trimming took off 6 bases at V and 3 bases at J, with 18 bases between the two ends. The CDR3 sequence is 15 residues long. CDR3 DNA: TGTGCCAGCAATGAAGGGGACGGCAGAGACACTGAAGCTTTCTTT. Translating gives CASNEGDGRDTEAFF. Using reference TRBV9 and TRBJ1-1 for the parts outside the CDR3, the full variable domain is DSGVTQTPKHLITATGQRVTLRCSPRSGDLSVYWYQQSLDQGLQFLIQYYNGEERAKGNILERFSAQQFPDLHSELNLSSLELGDSALYFCASNEGDGRDTEAFFGQGTRLTVV.

The chain combines TRBV27 with TRBJ2-7; 7 bases fit TRBD1. Germline trimming cut 8 bases from V and 3 bases from J; bases unmatched to any gene: 7. The CDR3 has 13 amino acids. From germline, CDR1 is MNHEY and CDR2 SMNVEV (reference sequence). The CDR3 loop is CASLAPGGYEQYF. CDR3 bases: TGTGCCAGCTTGGCGCCAGGGGGCTACGAGCAGTACTTC.

The rearrangement joins TRBV24-1 to TRBJ2-3; possibly TRBD2 for D (6 bases). Trimming took 4 bases from V and 2 from J, leaving 12 bases between them. The CDR3 runs 15 residues. The germline V gene encodes CDR1 KGHDR and CDR2 SFDVKD. CDR3 sequence (DNA): TGTGCCACCAGTGACCTCGGGAGAGACACAGATACGCAGTATTTT. It yields the protein CATSDLGRDTDTQYF.

The table lists this clonotype with a few counts. The chain is built from TRBV12-3 or TRBV12-4 and TRBJ1-2; D may be TRBD1 (6 bases). Trimming took 2 bases from V and 8 from J, leaving 12 bases between them. The CDR3 totals 13 residues. For the CDR3, the DNA is TGTGCCAGCAGTTTACCGGGACATCAGGGCTACACCTTC. It translates to CASSLPGHQGYTF.

This rearrangement joins TRBV12-3 or TRBV12-4 to TRBJ2-3, with D perhaps matching TRBD1 (5 bases). The CDR3 loop spans 15 amino acids. The ends were cut back, 7 bases at V and 1 base at J, with 15 bases in the middle. The DNA of the CDR3 is TGTGCCAGCAACATGTGGGGCGGAGGCACAGATACGCAGTATTTT. It is translated as CASNMWGGGTDTQYF.

This clonotype was detected a few times. The rearrangement uses TRBV20-1 and TRBJ1-5, with D tentatively TRBD1 (6 bases). Per germline, CDR1 DFQATT and CDR2 SNEGSKA (reference sequence). The CDR3 sequence is 17 residues long. The germline V and J ends were trimmed by 0 bases and 9 bases, with 24 bases remaining between them. CDR3 DNA: TGCAGTGCTAGAGATCAATTTCCGGACAGCTCCCCGCTGCCCCAGCATTTT. This sequence encodes CSARDQFPDSSPLPQHF.

This clonotype was recorded only once. The chain links TRBV7-6 to TRBJ2-1; D may correspond to TRBD1 or TRBD2 (5 bases each). V gave up 1 base and J gave up 4 bases, with 8 bases separating them. This CDR3 spans 14 amino acids. CDR1 SGHVS and CDR2 FNYEAQ come from the germline V gene. CDR3 residues: CASSLGDQYNEQFF. The CDR3 nucleotides read TGTGCCAGCAGCTTAGGGGACCAATACAATGAGCAGTTCTTC.

The chain has TRBV5-1 and TRBJ2-7; unclear D gene. V lost 4 bases to trimming and J lost 2 bases, with 19 bases between them. The germline V gene encodes CDR1 SGHRS and CDR2 YFSETQ. This CDR3 has 16 amino acids. The chain's CDR3 is CASSPRTEPGAYEQYF. The CDR3, as DNA: TGCGCCAGCAGCCCCCGCACTGAACCTGGGGCCTACGAGCAGTACTTC.

This rearrangement joins TRBV15 to TRBJ2-7; TRBD2 matches at 7 bases. Matching the DNA end better, TRBJ2-5 makes the J call doubtful. This CDR3 has 15 residues. CDR1 is LNHNV, CDR2 YYDKDF, per germline (reference sequence). The CDR3 DNA sequence: TGTGCCACCAGCAGAGATTGGGGGGGAGGTGAGACCCAGTACTTC. This codes for CATSRDWGGGETQYF.